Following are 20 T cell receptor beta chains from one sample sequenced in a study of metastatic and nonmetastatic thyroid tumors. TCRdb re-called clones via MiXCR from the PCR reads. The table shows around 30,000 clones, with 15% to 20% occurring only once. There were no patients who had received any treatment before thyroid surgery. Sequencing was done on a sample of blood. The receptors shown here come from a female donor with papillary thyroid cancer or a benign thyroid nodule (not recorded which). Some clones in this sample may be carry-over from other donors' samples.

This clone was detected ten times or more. CDR3 sequence: CASSLDEFSSGDNEQFF. CDR3 nucleotide sequence: TGTGCCAGCAGCCTTGACGAATTCTCTAGCGGGGACAATGAGCAGTTCTTC. V and J are TRBV9 and TRBJ2-1; 9 nucleotides align to TRBD2. This CDR3 contains 17 residues. V trimming: 4 bases; J trimming: 5 bases; junction bases outside the gene matches: 13. The germline CDR1 and CDR2 sequences are SGDLS and YYNGEE.

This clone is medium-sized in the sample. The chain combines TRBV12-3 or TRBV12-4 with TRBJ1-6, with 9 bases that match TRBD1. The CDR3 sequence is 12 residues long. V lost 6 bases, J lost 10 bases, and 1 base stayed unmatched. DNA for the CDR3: TGTGCCAGCAGCACAGGGGGCTCACCCCTCCACTTT. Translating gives CASSTGGSPLHF.

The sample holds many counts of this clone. Here the CDR3 reads CASSSGLDTQYF. The DNA for the CDR3 is TGTGCCAGCAGCTCGGGTTTAGATACGCAGTATTTT. J is TRBJ2-3 and V is TRBV5-6; no clear D. The CDR3 totals 12 residues. Deletions cut 3 bases from V and 5 bases from J, with 7 bases between. Germline CDR1 SGHDT, CDR2 YYEEEE. Drawing the rest from reference TRBV5-6 and TRBJ2-3, the complete variable domain is DAGVTQSPTHLIKTRGQQVTLRCSPKSGHDTVSWYQQALGQGPQFIFQYYEEEERQRGNFPDRFSGHQFPNYSSELNVNALLLGDSALYLCASSSGLDTQYFGPGTRLTVL.

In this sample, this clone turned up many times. The CDR3 DNA follows: TGTGCCAGCTCACCACCGTCTAGGCAGGGGGAGACCCAGTACTTC. Amino acid sequence: CASSPPSRQGETQYF. The V and J genes are TRBV18 and TRBJ2-5; D is perhaps TRBD1 (6 bases). The CDR3 consists of 15 residues. CDR1 is KGHSH and CDR2 is LQKENI in the germline V gene. Trimming took off 0 bases at V and 5 bases at J, with 13 bases between the two ends.

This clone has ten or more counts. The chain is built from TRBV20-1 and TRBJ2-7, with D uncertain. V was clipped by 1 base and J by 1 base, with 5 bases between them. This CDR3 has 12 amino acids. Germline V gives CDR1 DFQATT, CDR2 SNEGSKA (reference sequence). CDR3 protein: CSARGISYEQYF. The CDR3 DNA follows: TGCAGTGCTAGAGGGATTTCCTACGAGCAGTACTTC.

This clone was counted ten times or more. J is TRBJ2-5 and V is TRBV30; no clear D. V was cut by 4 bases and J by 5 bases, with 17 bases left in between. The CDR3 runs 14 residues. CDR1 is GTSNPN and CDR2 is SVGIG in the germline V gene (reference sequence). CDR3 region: CAWNRGREEETQYF. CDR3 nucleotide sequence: TGTGCCTGGAACCGTGGGCGAGAAGAGGAGACCCAGTACTTC.

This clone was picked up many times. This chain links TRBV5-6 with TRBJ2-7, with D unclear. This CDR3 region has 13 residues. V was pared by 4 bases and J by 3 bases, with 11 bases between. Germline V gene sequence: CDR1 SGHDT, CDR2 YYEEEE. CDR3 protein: CASSPPTGYEQYF. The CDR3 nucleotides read TGTGCCAGCAGCCCCCCCACGGGCTACGAGCAGTACTTC.

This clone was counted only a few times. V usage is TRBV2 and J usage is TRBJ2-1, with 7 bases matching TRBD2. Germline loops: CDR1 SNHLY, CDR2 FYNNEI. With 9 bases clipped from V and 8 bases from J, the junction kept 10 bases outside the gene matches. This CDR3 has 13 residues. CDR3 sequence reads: CASGGSLADEQFF. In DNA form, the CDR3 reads TGTGCCAGTGGTGGAAGCCTAGCGGATGAGCAGTTCTTC.

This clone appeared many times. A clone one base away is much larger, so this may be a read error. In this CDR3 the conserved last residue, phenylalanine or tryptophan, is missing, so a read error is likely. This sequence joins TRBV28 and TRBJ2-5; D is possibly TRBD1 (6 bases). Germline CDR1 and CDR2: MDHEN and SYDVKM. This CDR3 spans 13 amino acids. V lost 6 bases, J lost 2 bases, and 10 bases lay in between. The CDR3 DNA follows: TGTGCCAGCAGCGGGACATTGCAAGAGACCCAGTACTCC. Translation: CASSGTLQETQYS.

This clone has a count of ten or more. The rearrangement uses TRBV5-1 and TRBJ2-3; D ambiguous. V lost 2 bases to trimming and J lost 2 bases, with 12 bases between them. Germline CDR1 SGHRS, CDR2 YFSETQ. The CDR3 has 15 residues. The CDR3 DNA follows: TGCGCCAGCAGCTTAGGCCCCGCGGCCACAGATACGCAGTATTTT. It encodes CASSLGPAATDTQYF.

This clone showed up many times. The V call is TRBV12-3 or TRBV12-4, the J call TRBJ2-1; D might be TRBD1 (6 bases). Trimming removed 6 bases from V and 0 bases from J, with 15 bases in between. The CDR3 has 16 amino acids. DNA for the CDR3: TGTGCCAGCAGCCCCAAAACAGGGCCCTCCTACAATGAGCAGTTCTTC. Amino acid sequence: CASSPKTGPSYNEQFF.

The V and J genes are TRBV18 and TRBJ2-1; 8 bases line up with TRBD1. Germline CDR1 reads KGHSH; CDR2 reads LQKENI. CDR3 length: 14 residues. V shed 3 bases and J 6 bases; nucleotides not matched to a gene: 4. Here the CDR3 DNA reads TGTGCCAGCTCACCGGGACAGGCTACCAATGAGCAGTTCTTC. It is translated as CASSPGQATNEQFF.

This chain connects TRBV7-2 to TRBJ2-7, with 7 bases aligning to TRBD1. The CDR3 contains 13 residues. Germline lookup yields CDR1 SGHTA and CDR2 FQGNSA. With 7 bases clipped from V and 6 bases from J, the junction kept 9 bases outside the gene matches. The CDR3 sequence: CASIPRQGSEQYF. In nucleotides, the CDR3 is TGTGCCAGCATCCCAAGACAGGGCTCCGAGCAGTACTTC.

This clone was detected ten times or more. In DNA form, the CDR3 reads TGTGCCAGCACAAGCGGGACTAGCGGGAATGAGCAGTTCTTC. The encoded protein is CASTSGTSGNEQFF. The V and J genes are TRBV27 and TRBJ2-1, with 12 positions matching TRBD2. The length of the CDR3 is 14 residues. The germline V gene encodes CDR1 MNHEY and CDR2 SMNVEV (reference sequence). V dropped 7 bases and J dropped 7; count of bases not matched to a gene: 5.

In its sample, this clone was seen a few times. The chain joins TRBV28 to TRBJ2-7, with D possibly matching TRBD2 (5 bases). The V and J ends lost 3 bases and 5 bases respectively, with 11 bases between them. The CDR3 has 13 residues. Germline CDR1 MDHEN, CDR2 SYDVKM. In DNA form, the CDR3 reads TGTGCCAGCAGTTTTTACGAGGGTGACGAGCAGTACTTC. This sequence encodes CASSFYEGDEQYF.

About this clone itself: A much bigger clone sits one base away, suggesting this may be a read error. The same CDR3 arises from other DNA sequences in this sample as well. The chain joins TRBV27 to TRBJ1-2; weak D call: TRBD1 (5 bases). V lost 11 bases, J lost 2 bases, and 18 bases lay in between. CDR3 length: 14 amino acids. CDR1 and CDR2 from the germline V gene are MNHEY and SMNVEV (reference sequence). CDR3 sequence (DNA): TGTGCCTTCACCCCCCCTACAGGAAACTATGGCTACACCTTC. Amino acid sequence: CAFTPPTGNYGYTF.

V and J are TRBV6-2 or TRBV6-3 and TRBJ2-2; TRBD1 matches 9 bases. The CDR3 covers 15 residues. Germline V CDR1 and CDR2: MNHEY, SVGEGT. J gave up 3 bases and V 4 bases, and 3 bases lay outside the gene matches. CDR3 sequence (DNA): TGTGCCAGCAGTTTGACAGGGGGATACACCGGGGAGCTGTTTTTT. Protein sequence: CASSLTGGYTGELFF.

CDR3 nucleotides: TGTGCCTGGAGCCCGTCTAGCGGGGCCTACAATGAGCAGTTCTTC. Protein sequence: CAWSPSSGAYNEQFF. The gene calls are TRBV30 and TRBJ2-1; 9 bases match TRBD2. Germline V gene lookup returns CDR1 GTSNPN and CDR2 SVGIG (reference sequence). The J segment lost 2 bases and the V segment lost 3 bases, leaving 5 bases of the junction unmatched. This CDR3 region has 15 residues.

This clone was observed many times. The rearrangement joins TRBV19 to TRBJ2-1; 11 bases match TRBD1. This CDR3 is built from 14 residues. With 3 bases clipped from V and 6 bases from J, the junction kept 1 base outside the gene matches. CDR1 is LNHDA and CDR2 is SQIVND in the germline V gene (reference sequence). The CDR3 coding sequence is TGTGCCAGTAGTATGGGGACAGGGGGCAATGAGCAGTTCTTC. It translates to CASSMGTGGNEQFF.

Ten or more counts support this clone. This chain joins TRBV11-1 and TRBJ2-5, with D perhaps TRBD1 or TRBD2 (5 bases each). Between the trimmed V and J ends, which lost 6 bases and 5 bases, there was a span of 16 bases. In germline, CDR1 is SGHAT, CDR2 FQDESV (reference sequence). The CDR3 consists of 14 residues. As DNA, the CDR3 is TGTGCCAGCAGATCTGCGAGGGGTGGGGAGACCCAGTACTTC. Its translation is CASRSARGGETQYF.